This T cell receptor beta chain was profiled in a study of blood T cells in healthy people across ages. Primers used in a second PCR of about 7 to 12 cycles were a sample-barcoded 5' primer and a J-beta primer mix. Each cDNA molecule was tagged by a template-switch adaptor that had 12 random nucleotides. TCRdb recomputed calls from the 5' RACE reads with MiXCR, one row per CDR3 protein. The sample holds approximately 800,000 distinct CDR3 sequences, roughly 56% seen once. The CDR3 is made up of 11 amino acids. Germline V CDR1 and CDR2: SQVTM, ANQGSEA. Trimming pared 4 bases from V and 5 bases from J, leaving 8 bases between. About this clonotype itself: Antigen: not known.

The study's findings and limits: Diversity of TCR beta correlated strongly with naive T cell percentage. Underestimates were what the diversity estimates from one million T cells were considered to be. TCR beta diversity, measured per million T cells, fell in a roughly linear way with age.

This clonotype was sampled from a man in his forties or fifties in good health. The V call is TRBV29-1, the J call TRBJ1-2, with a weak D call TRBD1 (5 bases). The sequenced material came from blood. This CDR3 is CSVGGGYGYTF. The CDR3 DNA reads TGCAGCGTTGGGGGGGGATATGGCTACACCTTC. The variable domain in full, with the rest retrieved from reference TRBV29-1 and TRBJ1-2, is SAVISQKPSRDICQRGTSLTIQCQVDSQVTMMFWYRQQPGQSLTLIATANQGSEATYESGFVIDKFPISRPNLTFSTLTVSNMSPEDSSIYLCSVGGGYGYTFGSGTRLTVV.